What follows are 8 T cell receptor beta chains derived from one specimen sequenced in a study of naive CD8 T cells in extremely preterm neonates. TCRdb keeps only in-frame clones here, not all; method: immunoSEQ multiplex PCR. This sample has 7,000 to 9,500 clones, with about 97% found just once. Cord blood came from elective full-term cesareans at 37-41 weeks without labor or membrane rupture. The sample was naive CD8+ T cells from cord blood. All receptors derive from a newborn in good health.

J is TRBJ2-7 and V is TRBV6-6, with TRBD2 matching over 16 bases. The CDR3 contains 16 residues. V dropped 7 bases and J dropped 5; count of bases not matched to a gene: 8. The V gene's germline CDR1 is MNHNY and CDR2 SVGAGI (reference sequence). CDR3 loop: CASTQGLAGGPHEQYF. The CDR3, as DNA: TGTGCCAGCACCCAGGGACTAGCGGGGGGGCCCCACGAGCAGTACTTC.

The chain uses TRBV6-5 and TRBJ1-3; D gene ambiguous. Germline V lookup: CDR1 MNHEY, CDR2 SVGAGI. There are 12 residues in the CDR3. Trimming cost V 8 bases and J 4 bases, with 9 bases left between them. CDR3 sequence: CASRGSGNTIYF. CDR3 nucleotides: TGTGCCAGCCGGGGATCCGGAAACACCATATATTTT.

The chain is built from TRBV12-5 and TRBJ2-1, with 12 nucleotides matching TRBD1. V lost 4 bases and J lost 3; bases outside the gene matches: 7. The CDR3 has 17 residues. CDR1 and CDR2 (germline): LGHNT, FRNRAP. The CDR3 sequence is CASGSGTGGPYYNEQFF. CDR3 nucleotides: TGTGCTAGTGGTTCCGGGACAGGGGGCCCCTACTACAATGAGCAGTTCTTC. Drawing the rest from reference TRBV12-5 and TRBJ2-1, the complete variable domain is DARVTQTPRHKVTEMGQEVTMRCQPILGHNTVFWYRQTMMQGLELLAYFRNRAPLDDSGMPKDRFSAEMPDATLATLKIQPSEPRDSAVYFCASGSGTGGPYYNEQFFGPGTRLTVL.

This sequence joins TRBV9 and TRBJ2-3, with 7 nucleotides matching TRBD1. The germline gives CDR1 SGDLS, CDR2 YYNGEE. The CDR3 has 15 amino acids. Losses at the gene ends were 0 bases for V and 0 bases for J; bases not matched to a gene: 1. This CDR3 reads CASSVAGGSTDTQYF. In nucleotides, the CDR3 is TGTGCCAGCAGCGTAGCAGGGGGTAGCACAGATACGCAGTATTTT.

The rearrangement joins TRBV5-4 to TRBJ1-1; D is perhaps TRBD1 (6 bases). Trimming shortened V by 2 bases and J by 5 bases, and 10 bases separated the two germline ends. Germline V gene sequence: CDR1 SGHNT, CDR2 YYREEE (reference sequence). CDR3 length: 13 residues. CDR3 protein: CASSFAQGTEAFF. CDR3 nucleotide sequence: TGTGCCAGCAGCTTCGCTCAGGGGACTGAAGCTTTCTTT.

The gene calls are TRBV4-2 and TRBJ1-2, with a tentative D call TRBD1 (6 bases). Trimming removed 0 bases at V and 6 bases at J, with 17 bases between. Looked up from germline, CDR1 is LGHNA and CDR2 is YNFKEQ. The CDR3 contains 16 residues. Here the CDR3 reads CASSQDRVGAGDGYTF. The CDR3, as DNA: TGTGCCAGCAGCCAAGATAGGGTAGGGGCAGGGGATGGCTACACCTTC.

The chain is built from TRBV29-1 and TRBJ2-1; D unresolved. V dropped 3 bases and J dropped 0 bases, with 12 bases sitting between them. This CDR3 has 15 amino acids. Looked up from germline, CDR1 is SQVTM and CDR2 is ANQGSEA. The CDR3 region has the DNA TGCAGCGTTGAGTATGCGGAGAGCTCCTACAATGAGCAGTTCTTC. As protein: CSVEYAESSYNEQFF.

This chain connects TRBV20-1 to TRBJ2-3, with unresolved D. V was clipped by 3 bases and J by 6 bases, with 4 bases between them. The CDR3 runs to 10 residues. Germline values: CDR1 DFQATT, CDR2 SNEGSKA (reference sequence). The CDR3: CSAREDTQYF. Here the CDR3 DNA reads TGCAGTGCTAGGGAGGATACGCAGTATTTT.